This T cell receptor beta chain was sequenced for a study of cytomegalovirus exposure and HLA in healthy donors. The PCR made use of 60 Vbeta and 13 Jbeta primers. Produced via immunoSEQ multiplex PCR; TCRdb's table is partial and in-frame only. Counted here are 160,000 or so clones, about 72% occurring once; the ten biggest clones make up 2% to 3%. Trimming removed 4 bases at V and 0 bases at J, with 9 bases between. In germline, CDR1 is LNHDA, CDR2 SQIVND (reference sequence). The CDR3 length is 14 residues. Study-wide points: A later analysis revealed that TCR association rates differed between HLA loci, peaking at DRB1 and bottoming out at HLA-C. Reportedly, TCR beta sequences accurately predicted HLA-A and HLA-B alleles in most subjects. With later analysis, a missense DCLRE1C variant became linked to TCR beta V- and J-gene trimming.

Although they were nominally healthy when sampled, donors likely had unrecorded immune exposures. This clone has at least ten counts. Its antigen is not known. The V and J genes are TRBV19 and TRBJ1-1, with D tentatively TRBD1 (6 bases). The receptor was derived from a human donor in good health. Material: PBMCs. Here the CDR3 reads CASSNPGVNTEAFF. CDR3 bases: TGTGCCAGTAGTAATCCAGGGGTGAACACTGAAGCTTTCTTT.